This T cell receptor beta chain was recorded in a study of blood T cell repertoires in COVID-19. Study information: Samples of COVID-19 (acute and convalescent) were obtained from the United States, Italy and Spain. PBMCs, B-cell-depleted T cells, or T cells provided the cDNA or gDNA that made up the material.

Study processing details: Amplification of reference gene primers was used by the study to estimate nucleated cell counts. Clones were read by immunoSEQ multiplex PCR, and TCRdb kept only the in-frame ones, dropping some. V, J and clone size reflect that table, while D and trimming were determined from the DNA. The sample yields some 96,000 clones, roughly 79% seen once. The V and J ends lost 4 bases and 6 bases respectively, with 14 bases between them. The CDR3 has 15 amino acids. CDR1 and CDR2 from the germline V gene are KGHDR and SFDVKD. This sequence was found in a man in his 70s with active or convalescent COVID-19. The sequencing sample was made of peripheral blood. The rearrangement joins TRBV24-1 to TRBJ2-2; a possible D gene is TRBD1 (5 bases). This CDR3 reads CATSEGRKVSGELFF. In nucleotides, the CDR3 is TGTGCCACCAGTGAGGGGCGAAAGGTCTCCGGGGAGCTGTTTTTT.